This T cell receptor beta chain was recorded in a study of cytomegalovirus exposure and HLA in healthy donors. The primer mix had 60 Vbeta and 13 Jbeta primers. Here immunoSEQ multiplex PCR was the method, and the copy in TCRdb shows in-frame clones only, minus some. Among fewer than 150,000 clones listed, about two thirds were seen once. The CDR3 is made up of 14 amino acids. Germline V CDR1 and CDR2: SQVTM, ANQGSEA. Trimming cost V 5 bases and J 0 bases, with 10 bases left between them. What was sequenced was PBMCs. V usage is TRBV29-1 and J usage is TRBJ1-4; unclear D gene. The origin of this receptor is a woman in her thirties or forties in good health and CMV-seropositive. Written as DNA, the CDR3 is TGCAGCGTTATAACAGCCTCAACTAATGAAAAACTGTTTTTT. Amino acids: CSVITASTNEKLFF.